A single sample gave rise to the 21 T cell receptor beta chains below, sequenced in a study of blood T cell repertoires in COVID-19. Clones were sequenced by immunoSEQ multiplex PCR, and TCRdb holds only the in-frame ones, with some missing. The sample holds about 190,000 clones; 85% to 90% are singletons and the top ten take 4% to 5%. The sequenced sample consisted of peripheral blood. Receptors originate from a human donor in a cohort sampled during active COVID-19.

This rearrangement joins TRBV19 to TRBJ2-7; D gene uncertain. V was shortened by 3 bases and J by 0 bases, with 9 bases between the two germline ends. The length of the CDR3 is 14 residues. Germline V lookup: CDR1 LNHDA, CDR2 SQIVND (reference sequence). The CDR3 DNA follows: TGTGCCAGTAGTATTACAGCAACCTCCTACGAGCAGTACTTC. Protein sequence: CASSITATSYEQYF.

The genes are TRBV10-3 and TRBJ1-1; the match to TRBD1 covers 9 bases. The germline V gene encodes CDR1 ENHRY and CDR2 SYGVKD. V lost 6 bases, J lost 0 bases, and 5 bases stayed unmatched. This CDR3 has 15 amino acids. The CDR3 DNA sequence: TGTGCCATCAGCCGGACAGGGGCTGTGAACACTGAAGCTTTCTTT. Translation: CAISRTGAVNTEAFF.

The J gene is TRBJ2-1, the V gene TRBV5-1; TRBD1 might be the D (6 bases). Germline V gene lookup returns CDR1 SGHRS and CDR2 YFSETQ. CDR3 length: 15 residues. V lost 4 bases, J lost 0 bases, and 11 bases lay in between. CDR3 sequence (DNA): TGCGCCAGCAGCCAAGGACAGAGCTCCTACAATGAGCAGTTCTTC. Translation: CASSQGQSSYNEQFF. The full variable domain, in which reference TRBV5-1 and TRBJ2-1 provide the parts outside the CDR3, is KAGVTQTPRYLIKTRGQQVTLSCSPISGHRSVSWYQQTPGQGLQFLFEYFSETQRNKGNFPGRFSGRQFSNSRSEMNVSTLELGDSALYLCASSQGQSSYNEQFFGPGTRLTVL.

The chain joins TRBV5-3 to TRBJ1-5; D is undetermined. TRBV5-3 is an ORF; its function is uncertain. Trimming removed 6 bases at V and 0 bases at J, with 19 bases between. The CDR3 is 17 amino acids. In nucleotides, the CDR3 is TGTGCCAGAATAGTGGAGAAGCTCGATCATAGCAATCAGCCCCAGCATTTT. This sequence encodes CARIVEKLDHSNQPQHF.

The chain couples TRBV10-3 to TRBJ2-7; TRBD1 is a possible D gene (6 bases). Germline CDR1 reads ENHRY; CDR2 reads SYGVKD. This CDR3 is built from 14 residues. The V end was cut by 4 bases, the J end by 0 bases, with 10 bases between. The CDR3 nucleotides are TGTGCCATCAGTGGCACAGGGAGCTCCTACGAGCAGTACTTC. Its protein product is CAISGTGSSYEQYF.

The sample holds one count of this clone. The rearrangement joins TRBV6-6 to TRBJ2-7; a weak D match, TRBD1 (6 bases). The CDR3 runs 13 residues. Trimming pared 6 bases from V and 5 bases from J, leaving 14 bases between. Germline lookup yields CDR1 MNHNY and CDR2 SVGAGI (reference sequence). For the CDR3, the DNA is TGTGCCAGCAGCCCGAACAGGGTACACGAGCAGTACTTC. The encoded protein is CASSPNRVHEQYF.

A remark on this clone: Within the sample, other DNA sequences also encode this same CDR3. CDR3 coding DNA: TGTGCCAGCACCGGACAGGGGAACACTGAAGCTTTCTTT. It translates to CASTGQGNTEAFF. This chain links TRBV2 with TRBJ1-1; 8 bases match TRBD1. The CDR3 runs to 13 residues. The V segment lost 7 bases and the J segment 1 base; nucleotides outside the gene matches: 2. Germline CDR1 and CDR2: SNHLY and FYNNEI.

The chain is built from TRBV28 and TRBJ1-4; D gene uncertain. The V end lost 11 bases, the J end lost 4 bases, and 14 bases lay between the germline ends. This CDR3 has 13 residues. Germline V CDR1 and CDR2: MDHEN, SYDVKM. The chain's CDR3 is CASSTGINEKLFF. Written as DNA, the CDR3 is TGTGCCTCCTCGACGGGAATTAATGAAAAACTGTTTTTT. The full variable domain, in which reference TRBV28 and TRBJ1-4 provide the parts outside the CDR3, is DVKVTQSSRYLVKRTGEKVFLECVQDMDHENMFWYRQDPGLGLRLIYFSYDVKMKEKGDIPEGYSVSREKKERFSLILESASTNQTSMYLCASSTGINEKLFFGSGTQLSVL.

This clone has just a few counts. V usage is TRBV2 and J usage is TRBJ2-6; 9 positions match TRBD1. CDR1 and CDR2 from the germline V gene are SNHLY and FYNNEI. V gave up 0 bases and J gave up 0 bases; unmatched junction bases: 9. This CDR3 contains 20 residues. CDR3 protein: CASSEAGTGGADSGANVLTF. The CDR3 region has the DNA TGTGCCAGCAGTGAAGCGGGAACAGGGGGCGCTGACTCTGGGGCCAACGTCCTGACTTTC.

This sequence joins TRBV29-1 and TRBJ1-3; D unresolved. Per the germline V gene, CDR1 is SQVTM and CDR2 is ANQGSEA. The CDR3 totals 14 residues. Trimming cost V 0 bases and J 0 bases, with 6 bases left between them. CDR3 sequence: CSVEETVSGNTIYF. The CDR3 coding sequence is TGCAGCGTTGAAGAAACAGTCTCTGGAAACACCATATATTTT. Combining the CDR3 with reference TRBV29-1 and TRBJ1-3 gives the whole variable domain SAVISQKPSRDICQRGTSLTIQCQVDSQVTMMFWYRQQPGQSLTLIATANQGSEATYESGFVIDKFPISRPNLTFSTLTVSNMSPEDSSIYLCSVEETVSGNTIYFGEGSWLTVV.

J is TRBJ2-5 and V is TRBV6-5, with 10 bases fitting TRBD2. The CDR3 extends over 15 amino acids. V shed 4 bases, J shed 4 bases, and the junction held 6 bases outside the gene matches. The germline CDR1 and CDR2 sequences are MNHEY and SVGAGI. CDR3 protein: CASSSERGGPETQYF. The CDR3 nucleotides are TGTGCCAGCAGTTCTGAGCGGGGGGGCCCAGAGACCCAGTACTTC.

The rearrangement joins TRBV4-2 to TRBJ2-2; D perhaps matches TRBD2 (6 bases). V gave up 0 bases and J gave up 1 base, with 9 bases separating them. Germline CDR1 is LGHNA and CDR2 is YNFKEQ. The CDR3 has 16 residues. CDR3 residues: CASSQEAGLNTGELFF. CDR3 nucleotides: TGTGCCAGCAGCCAAGAAGCGGGCCTGAACACCGGGGAGCTGTTTTTT.

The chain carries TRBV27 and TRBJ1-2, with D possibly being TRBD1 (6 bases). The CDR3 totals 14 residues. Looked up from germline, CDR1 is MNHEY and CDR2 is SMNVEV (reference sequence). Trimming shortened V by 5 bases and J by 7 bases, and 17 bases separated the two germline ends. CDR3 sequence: CASSPAWGGSGYTF. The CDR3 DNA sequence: TGTGCCAGCAGTCCGGCCTGGGGGGGCTCTGGCTACACCTTC.

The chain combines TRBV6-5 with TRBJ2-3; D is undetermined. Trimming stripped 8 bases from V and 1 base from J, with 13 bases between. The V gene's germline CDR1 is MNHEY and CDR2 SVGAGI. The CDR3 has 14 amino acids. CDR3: CASSAGYRTDTQYF. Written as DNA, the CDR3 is TGTGCCAGCTCTGCAGGTTATCGCACAGATACGCAGTATTTT.

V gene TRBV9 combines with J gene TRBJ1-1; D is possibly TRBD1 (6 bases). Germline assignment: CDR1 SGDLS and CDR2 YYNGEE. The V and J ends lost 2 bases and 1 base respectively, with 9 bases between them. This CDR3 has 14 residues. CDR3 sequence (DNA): TGTGCCAGCAGCGTTTTGGGACAGAACACTGAAGCTTTCTTT. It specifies CASSVLGQNTEAFF.

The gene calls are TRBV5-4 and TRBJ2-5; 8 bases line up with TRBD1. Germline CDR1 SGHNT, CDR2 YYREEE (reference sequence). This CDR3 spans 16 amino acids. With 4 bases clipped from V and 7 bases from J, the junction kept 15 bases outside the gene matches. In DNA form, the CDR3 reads TGTGCCAGCAGCGCAAGATCGGGACAGGTCCCAGGGACCCAGTACTTC. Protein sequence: CASSARSGQVPGTQYF.

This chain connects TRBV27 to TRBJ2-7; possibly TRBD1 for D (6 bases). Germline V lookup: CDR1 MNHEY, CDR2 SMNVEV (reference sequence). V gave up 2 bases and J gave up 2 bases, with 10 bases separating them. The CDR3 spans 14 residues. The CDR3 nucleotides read TGTGCCAGCAGTTTAAACAGGGCCCCCTACGAGCAGTACTTC. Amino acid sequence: CASSLNRAPYEQYF.

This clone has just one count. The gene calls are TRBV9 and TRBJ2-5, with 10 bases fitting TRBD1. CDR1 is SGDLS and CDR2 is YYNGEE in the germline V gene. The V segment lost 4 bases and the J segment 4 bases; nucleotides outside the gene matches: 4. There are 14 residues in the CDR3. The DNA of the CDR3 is TGTGCCAGCAGCATCGGACAGGGGGGAGAGACCCAGTACTTC. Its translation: CASSIGQGGETQYF.

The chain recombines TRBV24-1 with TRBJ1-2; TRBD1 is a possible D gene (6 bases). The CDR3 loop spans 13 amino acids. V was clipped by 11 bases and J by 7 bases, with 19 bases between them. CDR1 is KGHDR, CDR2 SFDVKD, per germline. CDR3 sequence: CARTKRGRGGYTF. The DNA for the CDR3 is TGTGCCAGAACCAAGCGGGGGCGTGGTGGCTACACCTTC.

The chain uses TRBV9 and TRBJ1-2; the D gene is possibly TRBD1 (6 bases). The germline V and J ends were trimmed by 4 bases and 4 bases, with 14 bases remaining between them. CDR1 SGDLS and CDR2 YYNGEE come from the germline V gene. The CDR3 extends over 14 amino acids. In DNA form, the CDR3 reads TGTGCCAGCAGCTTCAGACAGGCATCCTATGGCTACACCTTC. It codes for CASSFRQASYGYTF.

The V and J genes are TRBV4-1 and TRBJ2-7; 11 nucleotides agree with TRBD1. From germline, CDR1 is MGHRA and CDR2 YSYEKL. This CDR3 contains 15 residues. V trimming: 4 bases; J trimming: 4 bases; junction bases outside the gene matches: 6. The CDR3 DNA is TGCGCCAGCAGCCTTGGGACAGGGGGTTTGTACGAGCAGTACTTC. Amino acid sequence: CASSLGTGGLYEQYF.